The 30 T cell receptor beta chains given below trace back to one sample, sequenced in a study of T-cell reconstitution after alpha-beta-depleted transplantation in children. Unique molecular identifiers were built into the TCRbeta library. MiXCR, run by TCRdb on the PCR reads, gives a single entry per CDR3 protein. The table includes approximately 230,000 distinct CDR3 sequences, roughly a quarter detected once. Sequencing was performed on PBMCs, mostly from graft donor cells, taken 360 days after TCRalphabeta/CD19-depleted stem cell transplant. Receptor source: a female patient aged 2 to 10 who had a stem cell transplant for congenital amegakaryocytic thrombocytopenia, so the T cells may come from the graft donor.

This clonotype was observed a handful of times. This CDR3 is CASSLSGEVYTQYF. The CDR3 coding sequence is TGTGCCAGCAGTTTATCGGGGGAGGTCTATACGCAGTATTTT. The rearrangement joins TRBV27 to TRBJ2-3; TRBD2 might be the D (6 bases). Germline V gene data show CDR1 as MNHEY and CDR2 as SMNVEV (reference sequence). This CDR3 is 14 amino acids long. Trimming took 0 bases from V and 7 from J, leaving 11 bases between them.

This clonotype has just one count. The gene calls are TRBV24-1 and TRBJ2-7, with D possibly TRBD1 on 5 matching bases. Germline V gene sequence: CDR1 KGHDR, CDR2 SFDVKD. The CDR3 totals 13 residues. V lost 4 bases and J 3 bases, leaving 9 bases between the germline ends. The DNA for the CDR3 is TGTGCCACCAGTGAGCCTGACAGCTACGAGCAGTACTTC. It encodes CATSEPDSYEQYF.

This clonotype was recorded a few times. CDR3 nucleotides: TGTGCCAGCAGCTGGGATAGGAGTGAGAGCTCCTATAATTCACCCCTCCACTTT. Its translation: CASSWDRSESSYNSPLHF. This chain connects TRBV28 to TRBJ1-6; D is undetermined. The V gene's germline CDR1 is MDHEN and CDR2 SYDVKM. This CDR3 contains 18 residues. V shed 6 bases and J shed 0 bases, with 18 bases lying between them.

This clonotype was detected ten times or more. The genes are TRBV7-6 and TRBJ2-3, with unresolved D. This CDR3 has 14 amino acids. The germline V gene has CDR1 SGHVS and CDR2 FNYEAQ. The V gene lost 0 bases and the J gene lost 3 bases, with 7 bases spanning the gap. The CDR3 protein is CASSLALSTDTQYF. CDR3 bases: TGTGCCAGCAGCTTAGCGTTGTCAACAGATACGCAGTATTTT.

This clonotype has a handful of counts. CDR3: CASSYSTTGYGYTF. CDR3 DNA: TGTGCCAGCAGTTACTCAACGACCGGGTATGGCTACACCTTC. The chain is built from TRBV6-5 and TRBJ1-2; D is uncertain. The CDR3 has 14 residues. CDR1 is MNHEY, CDR2 SVGAGI, per germline. Trimming took 0 bases from V and 5 from J, leaving 10 bases between them.

The rearrangement joins TRBV11-2 to TRBJ2-5, with D perhaps TRBD1 (5 bases). CDR3 length: 13 residues. V lost 8 bases and J 5 bases, leaving 15 bases between the germline ends. Germline CDR1 SGHAT, CDR2 FQNNGV. CDR3 sequence reads: CASASPGMETQYF. The CDR3 DNA sequence: TGTGCCAGCGCGTCCCCAGGGATGGAGACCCAGTACTTC.

In its sample, this clonotype was seen many times. V is TRBV5-1 and J is TRBJ1-1; D gene ambiguous. The CDR3 covers 13 residues. The V and J ends lost 0 bases and 0 bases respectively, with 3 bases between them. The germline V gene has CDR1 SGHRS and CDR2 YFSETQ. CDR3 nucleotide sequence: TGCGCCAGCAGCTTGGCATTGAACACTGAAGCTTTCTTT. It translates to CASSLALNTEAFF.

This rearrangement joins TRBV11-2 to TRBJ1-5, with 12 bases that match TRBD1. With 2 bases clipped from V and 5 bases from J, the junction kept 7 bases outside the gene matches. CDR3 length: 17 residues. Germline CDR1 is SGHAT and CDR2 is FQNNGV. CDR3 amino acids: CASSLYLGTGGHQPQHF. For the CDR3, the DNA is TGTGCCAGCAGCTTATATCTCGGGACAGGGGGCCATCAGCCCCAGCATTTT.

This clonotype was counted between two and nine times. CDR3 sequence reads: CASSQNGGEQFF. In DNA form, the CDR3 reads TGTGCCAGCAGCCAGAATGGGGGCGAGCAGTTCTTC. This chain connects TRBV11-2 to TRBJ2-1; possibly TRBD1 for D (6 bases). The CDR3 runs 12 residues. V was shortened by 5 bases and J by 10 bases, with 12 bases between the two germline ends. CDR1 and CDR2 from the germline V gene are SGHAT and FQNNGV.

V is TRBV12-3 or TRBV12-4 and J is TRBJ1-2, with TRBD1 as a possible D gene (6 bases). Trimming shortened V by 1 base and J by 4 bases, and 10 bases separated the two germline ends. The length of the CDR3 is 14 residues. The CDR3 spells CASSLGGHLYGYTF. Here the CDR3 DNA reads TGTGCCAGCAGTTTAGGGGGACATCTCTATGGCTACACCTTC.

This clonotype was observed at least ten times. CDR3 nucleotides: TGTGCCAGCAGCTCTGGACTAGCGGGGGCAGATACGCAGTATTTT. This gives the protein CASSSGLAGADTQYF. This chain connects TRBV5-5 to TRBJ2-3; 13 bases are a match to TRBD2. The germline gives CDR1 SGHKS, CDR2 YYEKEE (reference sequence). This CDR3 has 15 amino acids. J gave up 4 bases and V 3 bases, and 2 bases lay outside the gene matches.

This clonotype was picked up a small number of times. The chain has TRBV25-1 and TRBJ2-5; D is possibly TRBD1 or TRBD2 (5 bases each). The germline gives CDR1 MGHDK, CDR2 SYGVNS. V dropped 2 bases and J dropped 5 bases, with 12 bases sitting between them. The CDR3 is 14 residues long. DNA for the CDR3: TGTGCCAGCAGTGAAGAGGGGCATTGGGAGACCCAGTACTTC. Translated: CASSEEGHWETQYF.

This clonotype showed up just a few times. The chain combines TRBV12-3 or TRBV12-4 with TRBJ2-2; D gene unclear. Trimming cost V 10 bases and J 0 bases, with 18 bases left between them. The length of the CDR3 is 16 residues. Written as DNA, the CDR3 is TGTGCCACCTCGCGGCAGAGACCAACGAACACCGGGGAGCTGTTTTTT. Residues: CATSRQRPTNTGELFF.

This clonotype was observed a few times. J is TRBJ2-3 and V is TRBV20-1, with 9 bases fitting TRBD2. This CDR3 is 15 amino acids long. Trimming cost V 3 bases and J 6 bases; bases outside gene matches: 10. CDR1 is DFQATT and CDR2 is SNEGSKA in the germline V gene (reference sequence). The CDR3 region is CSASRAGGQFDTQYF. The CDR3 coding sequence is TGCAGTGCTAGTCGCGCGGGGGGGCAGTTTGATACGCAGTATTTT.

The chain uses TRBV29-1 and TRBJ1-4; 7 bases are shared with TRBD1. Germline lookup yields CDR1 SQVTM and CDR2 ANQGSEA. The CDR3 runs to 12 residues. J was trimmed by 8 bases and V by 6 bases; bases with no gene match: 6. This CDR3 reads CSVLRGGEKLFF. In nucleotides, the CDR3 is TGCAGCGTACTCAGGGGGGGCGAAAAACTGTTTTTT.

This clonotype was seen a few times. The chain links TRBV3-1 to TRBJ2-1; 13 bases are shared with TRBD2. CDR1 and CDR2 (germline): LGHDT, YNNKEL (reference sequence). The CDR3 contains 17 residues. With V trimmed by 0 bases and J by 8 bases, 7 bases remained unmatched. This CDR3 reads CASSQDRGTSGAYEQFF. In DNA, the CDR3 is TGTGCCAGCAGCCAAGATAGAGGGACTAGCGGGGCGTATGAGCAGTTCTTC.

The sample holds a few counts of this clonotype. V gene TRBV20-1 combines with J gene TRBJ2-5, with TRBD1 identical over 10 bases. Unmatched junction bases numbered 5, after V lost 4 bases and J lost 3 bases. The V gene's germline CDR1 is DFQATT and CDR2 SNEGSKA (reference sequence). CDR3 length: 14 amino acids. The CDR3 DNA reads as TGCAGTGCTACCATAGGGACAGGGGAAGAGACCCAGTACTTC. Its translation is CSATIGTGEETQYF.

The genes are TRBV20-1 and TRBJ2-7; possibly TRBD1 for D (8 bases). This CDR3 region has 14 residues. V was cut by 7 bases and J by 1 base, with 17 bases left in between. The germline V gene encodes CDR1 DFQATT and CDR2 SNEGSKA (reference sequence). The CDR3 region has the DNA TGCAGTGTTTCCTACAGGGGGGGGTCCTACGAGCAGTACTTC. This translates into CSVSYRGGSYEQYF.

The chain recombines TRBV20-1 with TRBJ2-2; tentatively, D is TRBD2 (5 bases). The CDR3 covers 15 residues. Trimming stripped 5 bases from V and 0 bases from J, with 13 bases between. The germline V gene encodes CDR1 DFQATT and CDR2 SNEGSKA (reference sequence). Written as DNA, the CDR3 is TGCAGTGCTCCGGAGCGGATAGCGAACACCGGGGAGCTGTTTTTT. It specifies CSAPERIANTGELFF.

This chain uses TRBV12-3 or TRBV12-4 with TRBJ1-2, with a tentative D call TRBD1 (5 bases). The CDR3 is 13 amino acids. With 3 bases removed from V and 2 bases from J, the gap between germline ends came to 7 bases. The CDR3 sequence: CASSLDKNYGYTF. The CDR3, as DNA: TGTGCCAGCAGTTTGGACAAGAACTATGGCTACACCTTC.

The chain uses TRBV15 and TRBJ1-4; D is undetermined. Trimming cost V 0 bases and J 4 bases, with 3 bases left between them. Germline assignment: CDR1 LNHNV and CDR2 YYDKDF (reference sequence). The CDR3 runs to 13 residues. The CDR3 region is CATSRDHNEKLFF. The CDR3 DNA reads TGTGCCACCAGCAGAGACCATAATGAAAAACTGTTTTTT.

The V gene is TRBV6-2 or TRBV6-3, the J gene TRBJ2-7, with D perhaps matching TRBD1 (5 bases). This CDR3 contains 13 residues. Germline CDR1 and CDR2: MNHEY and SVGEGT. V was cut by 2 bases and J by 3 bases, with 8 bases left in between. The CDR3 spells CASSYGRVYEQYF. In DNA form, the CDR3 reads TGTGCCAGCAGTTACGGCAGGGTCTACGAGCAGTACTTC.

This clonotype was observed many times. The chain is built from TRBV19 and TRBJ1-1; 7 bases fit TRBD1. Trimming cost V 4 bases and J 4 bases; bases outside gene matches: 3. Germline CDR1 LNHDA, CDR2 SQIVND (reference sequence). The CDR3 has 13 residues. The CDR3 loop is CASSNRGGTEAFF. The CDR3 region has the DNA TGTGCCAGTAGTAACAGGGGCGGCACTGAAGCTTTCTTT.

The chain recombines TRBV6-5 with TRBJ2-7; D tentatively reads TRBD1 or TRBD2 (5 bases each). Looked up from germline, CDR1 is MNHEY and CDR2 is SVGAGI. CDR3 length: 15 residues. V shed 5 bases and J shed 3 bases, with 17 bases lying between them. The CDR3: CASSLLGAGNYEQYF. The CDR3 DNA follows: TGTGCCAGCAGTCTACTCGGGGCAGGGAACTACGAGCAGTACTTC.

This clonotype was seen only a few times. This chain joins TRBV6-2 or TRBV6-3 and TRBJ2-2; possibly TRBD1 for D (5 bases). The CDR3 sequence is 13 residues long. The ends were cut back, 3 bases at V and 13 bases at J, with 15 bases in the middle. Germline V CDR1 and CDR2: MNHEY, SVGEGT. The CDR3 coding sequence is TGTGCCAGCAGTTATCTAAGGGGAAGGGCGCTGTTTTTT. It codes for CASSYLRGRALFF.

The V call is TRBV7-4, the J call TRBJ2-1, with a weak D call TRBD2 (6 bases). In germline, CDR1 is SGHVT, CDR2 SQSDAQ. V gave up 1 base and J gave up 12 bases, with 16 bases separating them. The CDR3 contains 14 residues. This CDR3 is CASSLGDWGGLQFF. The CDR3 DNA reads as TGTGCCAGCAGCTTAGGGGACTGGGGAGGATTGCAGTTCTTC.

V is TRBV12-3 or TRBV12-4 and J is TRBJ2-1; TRBD1 matches 7 bases. The V segment lost 6 bases and the J segment 3 bases; nucleotides outside the gene matches: 11. CDR3 length equals 16 residues. The CDR3 coding sequence is TGTGCCAGCAGCCCACCGGGGACAGAGATCTACAATGAGCAGTTCTTC. Its protein is CASSPPGTEIYNEQFF.

The chain employs TRBV20-1 and TRBJ1-1, with no clear D. The length of the CDR3 is 11 residues. Germline CDR1 reads DFQATT; CDR2 reads SNEGSKA (reference sequence). Trimming cost V 2 bases and J 8 bases, with 9 bases left between them. The CDR3 DNA sequence: TGCAGTGCTAGATACAACTACGAAGCTTTCTTT. Its protein product is CSARYNYEAFF.

This clonotype was found a few times. This chain links TRBV20-1 with TRBJ2-2; no definite D call. CDR1 DFQATT and CDR2 SNEGSKA come from the germline V gene (reference sequence). V dropped 3 bases and J dropped 1 base, with 9 bases sitting between them. CDR3 size: 14 residues. The CDR3, as DNA: TGCAGTGCTAGTAGTAGCCTGAACACCGGGGAGCTGTTTTTT. Translating gives CSASSSLNTGELFF.

This clonotype was seen a handful of times. The rearrangement uses TRBV4-2 and TRBJ2-7; D unclear. CDR3 length: 13 amino acids. V lost 4 bases and J 5 bases, leaving 12 bases between the germline ends. Germline assignment: CDR1 LGHNA and CDR2 YNFKEQ. CDR3 DNA: TGTGCCAGCAGCCGCAATAGGGCCCACGAGCAGTACTTC. Translation: CASSRNRAHEQYF.